The next 25 T cell receptor beta chains were all read from a single sample in a study of T-cell memory formation after mild COVID-19 (dated by TCRdb to the early 2020s). The receptor library was made with 5' RACE. This sample was sequenced with an Illumina NovaSeq 6000. TCRdb reprocessed the public reads (quality trimming at Q25 with fastp, clone calling with MiXCR) and kept in-frame beta chains. Duplicate CDR3 protein sequences are folded into a single record with the most common DNA and genes. The sample records roughly 300,000 distinct CDR3 sequences, about 13% of which are singletons. About 20% of the sample belongs to the ten largest clones. The specimen sequenced was PBMCs or a T cell subset sorted from them (not recorded which). These receptor sequences come from a man younger than 30 who had mild COVID-19 (a few samples of this study predate the infection). The sample titles of this study are shuffled in the database, so cell type and time point are left out; the donor was told from shared clones.

This clonotype was counted at least ten times. The V call is TRBV20-1, the J call TRBJ1-4, with TRBD1 matching 11 bases. Germline loops: CDR1 DFQATT, CDR2 SNEGSKA (reference sequence). The CDR3 runs 13 residues. Trimming cost V 6 bases and J 7 bases; bases outside gene matches: 4. CDR3 sequence (DNA): TGCAGTGCCCCCGGGACAGGGGGTGAAAAACTGTTTTTT. Protein sequence: CSAPGTGGEKLFF.

This clonotype was seen many times. This chain connects TRBV7-2 to TRBJ2-3; D may be TRBD2 (5 bases). V lost 4 bases to trimming and J lost 4 bases, with 9 bases between them. Germline V CDR1 and CDR2: SGHTA, FQGNSA. The CDR3 is made up of 13 amino acids. CDR3 residues: CASSSPGADTQYF. As DNA, the CDR3 is TGTGCCAGCAGCTCCCCCGGGGCAGATACGCAGTATTTT.

The chain uses TRBV18 and TRBJ1-2; 7 bases align to TRBD1. Germline V lookup: CDR1 KGHSH, CDR2 LQKENI. This CDR3 is 14 amino acids long. With V trimmed by 2 bases and J by 2 bases, 2 bases remained unmatched. For the CDR3, the DNA is TGTGCCAGCTCACCAGGGACAGACAACTATGGCTACACCTTC. Its protein is CASSPGTDNYGYTF.

The chain employs TRBV5-1 and TRBJ1-2; 7 bases match TRBD1. Germline CDR1 SGHRS, CDR2 YFSETQ. The CDR3 totals 13 residues. J was trimmed by 7 bases and V by 4 bases; bases with no gene match: 7. CDR3 in DNA: TGCGCCAGCAGCACGACAGGGTTTTCTGGCTACACCTTC. Translating gives CASSTTGFSGYTF.

The sample holds a few counts of this clonotype. The chain employs TRBV20-1 and TRBJ2-7; no firm D call. Trimming pared 3 bases from V and 6 bases from J, leaving 15 bases between. Germline CDR1 and CDR2: DFQATT and SNEGSKA (reference sequence). CDR3 length equals 13 residues. The CDR3 protein is CSASSPALGEQYF. The DNA for the CDR3 is TGCAGTGCTAGCAGCCCCGCGCTCGGCGAGCAGTACTTC.

The chain's CDR3 is CASSENSQVFPPPQHF. CDR3 DNA: TGTGCCAGCAGTGAAAACTCTCAGGTTTTCCCGCCGCCCCAGCATTTT. The chain carries TRBV2 and TRBJ1-5; D is ambiguous. V was pared by 2 bases and J by 9 bases, with 20 bases between. From germline, CDR1 is SNHLY and CDR2 FYNNEI. This CDR3 has 16 residues.

This clonotype showed up many times. The gene calls are TRBV5-1 and TRBJ1-2; D is possibly TRBD1 (6 bases). Germline lookup yields CDR1 SGHRS and CDR2 YFSETQ. This CDR3 has 15 residues. The V end was cut by 4 bases, the J end by 5 bases, with 18 bases between. The chain's CDR3 is CASSEGHGEDYGYTF. CDR3 nucleotides: TGCGCCAGCAGCGAGGGACACGGGGAGGATTATGGCTACACCTTC.

This clonotype has just a few counts. The chain links TRBV7-2 to TRBJ2-7; 8 nucleotides match TRBD2. Germline lookup yields CDR1 SGHTA and CDR2 FQGNSA. The CDR3 loop spans 13 amino acids. V was clipped by 4 bases and J by 4 bases; unmatched bases: 3. CDR3 in DNA: TGTGCCAGCAGCTCGGCTAGCGGGTACGAGCAGTACTTC. Its protein is CASSSASGYEQYF.

There are a few counts of this clonotype. CDR3 residues: CASSYRPGQGNTEAFF. The CDR3 coding sequence is TGTGCCAGCAGTTACCGACCGGGACAGGGGAACACTGAAGCTTTCTTT. The chain employs TRBV6-2 or TRBV6-3 and TRBJ1-1; 9 nucleotides match TRBD1. J lost 1 base, V lost 2 bases, and 5 bases had no gene match. This CDR3 is built from 16 residues. CDR1 MNHEY and CDR2 SVGEGT come from the germline V gene.

V gene TRBV7-2 combines with J gene TRBJ1-1; 7 nucleotides match TRBD1. From germline, CDR1 is SGHTA and CDR2 FQGNSA. J lost 3 bases, V lost 1 base, and 5 bases had no gene match. The CDR3 totals 15 residues. CDR3 nucleotide sequence: TGTGCCAGCAGCTTAGGAGGGGGCAGACACACTGAAGCTTTCTTT. Translated: CASSLGGGRHTEAFF.

The chain carries TRBV5-5 and TRBJ1-2; D may be TRBD1 (6 bases). CDR3 length equals 15 residues. Germline values: CDR1 SGHKS, CDR2 YYEKEE (reference sequence). V was trimmed by 0 bases and J by 2 bases, leaving 11 bases between them. CDR3 residues: CASSLVYGGNYGYTF. The CDR3 bases are TGTGCCAGCAGCTTGGTTTACGGGGGCAACTATGGCTACACCTTC.

Only a few counts were recorded for this clonotype. V and J are TRBV4-2 and TRBJ1-4; 9 nucleotides match TRBD1. The CDR3 runs 16 residues. Germline V gives CDR1 LGHNA, CDR2 YNFKEQ. Losses at the gene ends were 3 bases for V and 8 bases for J; bases not matched to a gene: 10. The CDR3 DNA reads TGTGCCAGCAGCCATCCGCCGGGACAGGGAAGAGAAAAACTGTTTTTT. This sequence encodes CASSHPPGQGREKLFF.

In this sample, this clonotype turned up a few times. V is TRBV15 and J is TRBJ1-2; the D gene is possibly TRBD1 (6 bases). The CDR3 length is 15 residues. The germline V gene encodes CDR1 LNHNV and CDR2 YYDKDF (reference sequence). The V end was cut by 5 bases, the J end by 4 bases, with 17 bases between. As DNA, the CDR3 is TGTGCCACCAGCCCGGGGCGGGGAGGGGGCTATGGCTACACCTTC. It translates to CATSPGRGGGYGYTF. Filled out from reference TRBV15 and TRBJ1-2, the complete variable domain reads DAMVIQNPRYQVTQFGKPVTLSCSQTLNHNVMYWYQQKSSQAPKLLFHYYDKDFNNEADTPDNFQSRRPNTSFCFLDIRSPGLGDTAMYLCATSPGRGGGYGYTFGSGTRLTVV.

This CDR3 is CASSPVGRVETQYF. The DNA for the CDR3 is TGTGCCAGCTCCCCCGTGGGCAGGGTGGAGACCCAGTACTTC. This chain connects TRBV28 to TRBJ2-5, with D possibly matching TRBD1 (5 bases). The germline V gene encodes CDR1 MDHEN and CDR2 SYDVKM. This CDR3 region has 14 residues. V dropped 8 bases and J dropped 5 bases, with 18 bases sitting between them.

This clonotype was counted between two and nine times. CDR3 DNA: TGTGCCAGCAGGACAGGGGGCCAAGAGACCCAGTACTTC. This sequence encodes CASRTGGQETQYF. The rearrangement uses TRBV28 and TRBJ2-5, with 9 bases identical to TRBD1. Germline CDR1 reads MDHEN; CDR2 reads SYDVKM. This CDR3 has 13 amino acids. Trimming took 6 bases from V and 1 from J; bases not matched to a gene: 0.

Ten or more counts support this clonotype. The J gene is TRBJ2-5, the V gene TRBV7-2; D is perhaps TRBD1 (6 bases). V lost 1 base, J lost 3 bases, and 12 bases lay in between. This CDR3 spans 15 amino acids. The V gene's germline CDR1 is SGHTA and CDR2 FQGNSA. The CDR3 here is CASSLDRQAKETQYF. CDR3 nucleotide sequence: TGTGCCAGCAGCTTAGACAGACAGGCCAAAGAGACCCAGTACTTC.

The sample holds many counts of this clonotype. V usage is TRBV5-1 and J usage is TRBJ2-1; the match to TRBD2 covers 8 bases. The germline gives CDR1 SGHRS, CDR2 YFSETQ. After removal of 4 bases from V and 2 bases from J, the junction contained 5 bases not matched to a gene. This CDR3 spans 15 amino acids. CDR3 sequence: CASSESSGAYNEQFF. The DNA for the CDR3 is TGCGCCAGCAGCGAGAGTAGCGGGGCCTACAATGAGCAGTTCTTC.

This clonotype was recorded at least ten times. The chain is built from TRBV12-3 or TRBV12-4 and TRBJ2-2; 9 bases map to TRBD1. The V segment lost 3 bases and the J segment 3 bases; nucleotides outside the gene matches: 2. This CDR3 region has 15 residues. CDR3 sequence (DNA): TGTGCCAGCAGTTTGGGACAGGGCTACACCGGGGAGCTGTTTTTT. It yields the protein CASSLGQGYTGELFF.

The chain employs TRBV7-9 and TRBJ2-2, with D hard to call. V shed 5 bases and J shed 1 base, with 11 bases lying between them. CDR1 and CDR2 from the germline V gene are SEHNR and FQNEAQ (reference sequence). CDR3 length: 15 residues. Here the CDR3 DNA reads TGTGCCAGCAGCCCAGTCGGCGGGAACACCGGGGAGCTGTTTTTT. It is translated as CASSPVGGNTGELFF.

This rearrangement joins TRBV27 to TRBJ1-4, with 7 bases that match TRBD1. After removal of 4 bases from V and 5 bases from J, the junction contained 10 bases not matched to a gene. The CDR3 consists of 16 residues. Germline CDR1 reads MNHEY; CDR2 reads SMNVEV (reference sequence). CDR3 DNA: TGTGCCAGCAGTTCCACCCGGGGACAGCAAAATGAAAAACTGTTTTTT. It translates to CASSSTRGQQNEKLFF.

Only a few counts were recorded for this clonotype. V usage is TRBV12-3 or TRBV12-4 and J usage is TRBJ2-1, with D maybe TRBD1 (6 bases). Trimming pared 6 bases from V and 10 bases from J, leaving 13 bases between. This CDR3 is built from 12 residues. CDR3 nucleotides: TGTGCCAGCAGGGATTACAGGGTCGAGCAGTTCTTC. Its protein product is CASRDYRVEQFF.

This clonotype has just a few counts. J is TRBJ1-1 and V is TRBV29-1; D remains unclear. The CDR3 consists of 11 residues. Germline-derived CDR1 and CDR2 are SQVTM and ANQGSEA. The ends were cut back, 6 bases at V and 0 bases at J, with 5 bases in the middle. The CDR3 coding sequence is TGCAGCGTACAATTGAACACTGAAGCTTTCTTT. Translation gives CSVQLNTEAFF.

The V and J genes are TRBV12-3 or TRBV12-4 and TRBJ2-7; D perhaps matches TRBD1 (5 bases). V was pared by 6 bases and J by 3 bases, with 18 bases between. This CDR3 region has 15 residues. Written as DNA, the CDR3 is TGTGCCAGCAGATCGACAGAACCGGCAGGCTACGAGCAGTACTTC. Amino acid sequence: CASRSTEPAGYEQYF.

This clonotype was counted a few times. V and J are TRBV12-3 or TRBV12-4 and TRBJ2-1, with D perhaps matching TRBD1 (5 bases). The CDR3 has 20 amino acids. V was cut by 3 bases and J by 4 bases, with 28 bases left in between. The CDR3 nucleotides are TGTGCCAGCAGTTTCGGACCCCTGGGGCGGCGATCGGCCCTATACAATGAGCAGTTCTTC. It codes for CASSFGPLGRRSALYNEQFF.

This clonotype was observed at least ten times. The rearrangement joins TRBV11-2 to TRBJ2-7; weak D call: TRBD1 (6 bases). CDR1 and CDR2 (germline): SGHAT, FQNNGV. This CDR3 has 16 residues. Trimming cost V 1 base and J 0 bases, with 13 bases left between them. The CDR3, as DNA: TGTGCCAGCAGCTTAGGTCAGACAGGATTCTCCTACGAGCAGTACTTC. Its translation: CASSLGQTGFSYEQYF.